This TCR beta chain was retrieved from a study of T cell responses to AZD1222 COVID-19 vaccine. The overall study: Samples with a second dose at about 4 or about 12 weeks were pooled together. Study results and caveats: A mostly white British donor set with more females was recruited, and clonal diversity was possibly underestimated. Spike was spanned by vaccine-associated CD4 TCRs, with dominance at 160-218 and 743-854. It was only a handful of AZD1222 recipients who were seropositive at baseline.

About this clone itself: Its matching antigen is unknown.

Libraries were prepared by immunoSEQ multiplex PCR; TCRdb keeps only in-frame clonotypes and omits some of them. The profile shows about 190,000 clones, almost 95% of them singletons. Germline CDR1 KGHSH, CDR2 LQKENI. Trimming left V 1 base short and J 0 bases short, with 10 bases between. The CDR3 is 15 amino acids. The chain carries TRBV18 and TRBJ2-7; D remains unclear. The clonotype was recovered from an adult in good health. The input for sequencing was peripheral blood, taken on day 0 of AZD1222 vaccination. The CDR3 is CASSPQDGPSYEQYF. The CDR3 DNA sequence: TGTGCCAGCTCACCACAGGACGGACCCTCCTACGAGCAGTACTTC.